This TCR beta chain was captured in a study of blood T cell repertoires in COVID-19. Overall study: The samples span acute and convalescent COVID-19 from the United States, Italy and Spain. Sources were T cells, B-cell-depleted T cells, or PBMCs; the material itself was cDNA or gDNA.

Trimming at V came to 1 base and at J to 6 bases, leaving 7 bases not matched to a gene. CDR3 length equals 15 residues. Germline lookup yields CDR1 MDHEN and CDR2 SYDVKM. Original processing notes: Reference gene primer amplification gave estimated nucleated cell counts. Repertoires were generated with immunoSEQ multiplex PCR, while TCRdb's copy carries only in-frame clones and drops some. Clone size and the V and J calls come from that table; the DNA yielded D and trimming. Of about 310,000 clones listed, over 75% are singletons. The V gene is TRBV28, the J gene TRBJ2-7, with TRBD1 matching 9 bases. Sequenced: peripheral blood. The clonotype originates from a woman aged 45-60 years who had recovered from COVID-19. The CDR3 bases are TGTGCCAGCAGTTTATCGACAGGGGGAGATCGCGAGCAGTACTTC. This translates into CASSLSTGGDREQYF. The full variable domain, completed using reference TRBV28 and TRBJ2-7, is DVKVTQSSRYLVKRTGEKVFLECVQDMDHENMFWYRQDPGLGLRLIYFSYDVKMKEKGDIPEGYSVSREKKERFSLILESASTNQTSMYLCASSLSTGGDREQYFGPGTRLTVT.